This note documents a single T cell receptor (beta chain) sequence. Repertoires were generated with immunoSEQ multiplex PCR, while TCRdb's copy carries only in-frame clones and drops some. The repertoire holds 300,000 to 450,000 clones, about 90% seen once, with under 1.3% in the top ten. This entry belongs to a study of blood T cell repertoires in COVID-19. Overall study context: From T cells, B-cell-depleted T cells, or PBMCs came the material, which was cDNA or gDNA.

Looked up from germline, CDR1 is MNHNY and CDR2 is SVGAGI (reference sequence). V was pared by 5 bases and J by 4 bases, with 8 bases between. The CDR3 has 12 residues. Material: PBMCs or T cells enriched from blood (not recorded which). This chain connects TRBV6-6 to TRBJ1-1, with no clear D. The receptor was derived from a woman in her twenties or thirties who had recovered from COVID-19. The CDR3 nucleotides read TGTGCCAGCAGTCCCCTACGCACTGAAGCTTTCTTT. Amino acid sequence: CASSPLRTEAFF.